Listed below are T cell receptor beta chains from one sample, sequenced in a study of vaccination effects on CD4 cells after COVID-19. These TCRs are of unknown antigen specificity. Here immunoSEQ multiplex PCR was the method, and the copy in TCRdb shows in-frame clones only, minus some. Of some 68,000 clones listed, roughly 80% are singletons. Specimen: CD4+ T cells from PBMCs cultured with SARS-CoV-2 spike peptides, collected before COVID-19 vaccination. These receptors came from a human donor who received a COVID-19 vaccine. CDR3s include the opening cysteine and the closing phenylalanine or tryptophan. The order of the fields is D gene, V gene, clone size, J gene, CDR3 protein, CDR3 DNA. A D gene is named only where the DNA matches it firmly. Only part of the rows carry a size: once, few, many, or a class if the clone is expanded.

d_call: .; v_call: TRBV5-5; clone_size: few; j_call: TRBJ2-3; cdr3_aa: CASSLVGGETDTQYF; cdr3_nt: TGTGCCAGCAGCTTGGTTGGGGGAGAAACAGATACGCAGTATTTT
d_call: TRBD2; v_call: TRBV12-5; clone_size: .; j_call: TRBJ2-6; cdr3_aa: CASGKAREVAGANVLTF; cdr3_nt: TGTGCTAGTGGCAAAGCCCGGGAGGTAGCTGGGGCCAACGTCCTGACTTTC
d_call: .; v_call: TRBV2; clone_size: .; j_call: TRBJ2-6; cdr3_aa: CASSEGDVASGANVLTF; cdr3_nt: TGTGCCAGCAGTGAAGGGGACGTAGCCTCTGGGGCCAACGTCCTGACTTTC
d_call: .; v_call: TRBV18; clone_size: .; j_call: TRBJ2-1; cdr3_aa: CASSRRQGSYNEQFF; cdr3_nt: TGTGCCAGCTCACGAAGGCAGGGCTCCTACAATGAGCAGTTCTTC
d_call: TRBD1; v_call: TRBV18; clone_size: few; j_call: TRBJ1-1; cdr3_aa: CASSEDRGRGAFF; cdr3_nt: TGTGCCAGCTCCGAAGACAGGGGGCGTGGAGCTTTCTTT
d_call: .; v_call: TRBV4-1; clone_size: .; j_call: TRBJ1-5; cdr3_aa: CASSQEQGGNQPQHF; cdr3_nt: TGCGCCAGCAGCCAAGAACAGGGCGGCAATCAGCCCCAGCATTTT
d_call: .; v_call: TRBV5-8; clone_size: .; j_call: TRBJ2-3; cdr3_aa: CASPQLSLTLGPQETDTQYF; cdr3_nt: TGTGCCAGCCCGCAGCTTAGTCTTACTTTGGGACCCCAGGAAACAGATACGCAGTATTTT
d_call: .; v_call: TRBV6-4; clone_size: .; j_call: TRBJ2-1; cdr3_aa: CASSDSRGGRGNEQFF; cdr3_nt: TGTGCCAGCAGTGACTCAAGGGGGGGCCGAGGGAATGAGCAGTTCTTC
d_call: .; v_call: TRBV2; clone_size: .; j_call: TRBJ2-5; cdr3_aa: CASSEIRVGETQYF; cdr3_nt: TGTGCCAGCAGTGAAATCAGGGTCGGAGAGACCCAGTACTTC
d_call: TRBD1; v_call: TRBV5-4; clone_size: .; j_call: TRBJ1-1; cdr3_aa: CASSGRQGVTEAFF; cdr3_nt: TGTGCCAGCAGCGGGCGACAGGGGGTCACTGAAGCTTTCTTT
d_call: .; v_call: TRBV2; clone_size: once; j_call: TRBJ2-5; cdr3_aa: CASDATGTQETQYF; cdr3_nt: TGTGCCAGCGATGCAACCGGGACTCAAGAGACCCAGTACTTC
d_call: .; v_call: TRBV4-2; clone_size: few; j_call: TRBJ1-1; cdr3_aa: CASRPGGGTEAFF; cdr3_nt: TGTGCCAGCAGGCCGGGGGGCGGCACTGAAGCTTTCTTT
d_call: .; v_call: TRBV5-1; clone_size: .; j_call: TRBJ2-5; cdr3_aa: CASSDSYPQETQYF; cdr3_nt: TGCGCCAGCAGCGACAGTTACCCCCAAGAGACCCAGTACTTC
d_call: TRBD2; v_call: TRBV19; clone_size: .; j_call: TRBJ2-1; cdr3_aa: CASSMGGARDEQFF; cdr3_nt: TGTGCCAGTAGTATGGGAGGGGCGCGGGATGAGCAGTTCTTC
d_call: .; v_call: TRBV21-1; clone_size: .; j_call: TRBJ2-1; cdr3_aa: CASDREQFF; cdr3_nt: TGTGCCAGCGACAGGGAGCAGTTCTTC
d_call: .; v_call: TRBV6-5; clone_size: .; j_call: TRBJ1-3; cdr3_aa: CASSPSWTAGNTIYF; cdr3_nt: TGTGCCAGCAGCCCCTCCTGGACTGCTGGAAACACCATATATTTT
d_call: TRBD2; v_call: TRBV15; clone_size: .; j_call: TRBJ2-1; cdr3_aa: CATSELAGGPGEQFF; cdr3_nt: TGTGCCACCAGCGAACTAGCGGGGGGGCCGGGTGAGCAGTTCTTC
d_call: TRBD1; v_call: TRBV5-4; clone_size: .; j_call: TRBJ1-1; cdr3_aa: CASSQNRGNTEAFF; cdr3_nt: TGTGCCAGCAGCCAAAACAGGGGGAACACTGAAGCTTTCTTT
d_call: .; v_call: TRBV12-3/TRBV12-4; clone_size: .; j_call: TRBJ1-3; cdr3_aa: CASSLAPSTIYF; cdr3_nt: TGTGCCAGCAGTTTAGCGCCCAGCACCATATATTTT
d_call: .; v_call: TRBV28; clone_size: .; j_call: TRBJ1-6; cdr3_aa: CASSLWRQGQSPLHF; cdr3_nt: TGTGCCAGCAGTTTATGGCGGCAGGGCCAGTCACCCCTCCACTTT
d_call: .; v_call: TRBV9; clone_size: .; j_call: TRBJ2-3; cdr3_aa: CASSAPQRGTDTQYF; cdr3_nt: TGTGCCAGCAGCGCCCCCCAGCGCGGCACAGATACGCAGTATTTT
d_call: .; v_call: TRBV4-1; clone_size: .; j_call: TRBJ1-6; cdr3_aa: CASSQAKPYNSPLHF; cdr3_nt: TGCGCCAGCAGCCAGGCCAAACCCTATAATTCACCCCTCCACTTT
d_call: TRBD2; v_call: TRBV3-1/TRBV3-2; clone_size: .; j_call: TRBJ2-5; cdr3_aa: CASSLGRVAQYF; cdr3_nt: TGTGCCAGCAGCCTAGGGAGGGTCGCCCAGTACTTC
d_call: .; v_call: TRBV5-1; clone_size: .; j_call: TRBJ2-2; cdr3_aa: CASSLGDYWGRETGELFF; cdr3_nt: TGCGCCAGCAGCTTGGGGGATTATTGGGGGCGCGAAACCGGGGAGCTGTTTTTT
d_call: .; v_call: TRBV7-8; clone_size: .; j_call: TRBJ1-6; cdr3_aa: CASSLHEWGSYNSPLHF; cdr3_nt: TGTGCCAGCAGCTTACATGAGTGGGGCTCCTATAATTCACCCCTCCACTTT
d_call: .; v_call: TRBV12-3/TRBV12-4; clone_size: .; j_call: TRBJ2-1; cdr3_aa: CASSLYQEQFF; cdr3_nt: TGTGCCAGCAGTTTGTATCAGGAGCAGTTCTTC
d_call: .; v_call: TRBV6-5; clone_size: .; j_call: TRBJ1-6; cdr3_aa: CASSRPDFDSPLHF; cdr3_nt: TGTGCCAGCAGCCGTCCGGATTTTGATTCACCCCTCCACTTT
d_call: .; v_call: TRBV24-1; clone_size: once; j_call: TRBJ1-5; cdr3_aa: CATSEIGGQPQHF; cdr3_nt: TGTGCCACCAGTGAAATCGGGGGGCAGCCCCAGCATTTT
d_call: .; v_call: TRBV7-2; clone_size: .; j_call: TRBJ1-5; cdr3_aa: CASSLGSGLAGQPQHF; cdr3_nt: TGTGCCAGCAGCTTAGGATCAGGTCTAGCAGGGCAGCCCCAGCATTTT
d_call: .; v_call: TRBV5-4; clone_size: once; j_call: TRBJ2-5; cdr3_aa: CASSSGGFQETQYF; cdr3_nt: TGTGCCAGCAGCTCTGGAGGTTTTCAAGAGACCCAGTACTTC
d_call: TRBD2; v_call: TRBV6-5; clone_size: .; j_call: TRBJ2-1; cdr3_aa: CATSRGGPYNEQFF; cdr3_nt: TGTGCCACCTCACGGGGGGGCCCCTACAATGAGCAGTTCTTC
d_call: .; v_call: TRBV5-1; clone_size: .; j_call: TRBJ1-1; cdr3_aa: CASSSGRANTEAFF; cdr3_nt: TGCGCCAGCAGCTCGGGACGGGCGAACACTGAAGCTTTCTTT
d_call: TRBD1; v_call: TRBV9; clone_size: .; j_call: TRBJ2-3; cdr3_aa: CASSTRDRHTDTQYF; cdr3_nt: TGTGCCAGCAGCACCCGGGACAGGCACACAGATACGCAGTATTTT
d_call: TRBD2; v_call: TRBV5-4; clone_size: .; j_call: TRBJ2-5; cdr3_aa: CASSRALAGGQETQYF; cdr3_nt: TGTGCCAGCAGTAGGGCCCTAGCGGGGGGGCAAGAGACCCAGTACTTC
d_call: TRBD1; v_call: TRBV6-5; clone_size: .; j_call: TRBJ1-1; cdr3_aa: CASRRDSLNTEAFF; cdr3_nt: TGTGCCAGCAGAAGGGACAGCCTGAACACTGAAGCTTTCTTT
d_call: .; v_call: TRBV15; clone_size: .; j_call: TRBJ2-5; cdr3_aa: CATSRGSSEETQYF; cdr3_nt: TGTGCCACCAGCAGAGGATCGTCGGAAGAGACCCAGTACTTC
d_call: TRBD1; v_call: TRBV5-4; clone_size: .; j_call: TRBJ2-5; cdr3_aa: CASSWGQGGQETQYF; cdr3_nt: TGTGCCAGCAGCTGGGGACAGGGCGGGCAAGAGACCCAGTACTTC
d_call: .; v_call: TRBV6-6; clone_size: once; j_call: TRBJ1-2; cdr3_aa: CASRSDRAYYGYTF; cdr3_nt: TGTGCCAGCAGGTCAGACCGTGCGTACTATGGCTACACCTTC
d_call: .; v_call: TRBV5-1; clone_size: .; j_call: TRBJ2-3; cdr3_aa: CASSLQQDTDTQYF; cdr3_nt: TGCGCCAGCAGCTTACAACAGGACACAGATACGCAGTATTTT
d_call: .; v_call: TRBV19; clone_size: .; j_call: TRBJ1-5; cdr3_aa: CASSMAGNQPQHF; cdr3_nt: TGTGCCAGTAGTATGGCGGGGAATCAGCCCCAGCATTTT
d_call: .; v_call: TRBV9; clone_size: .; j_call: TRBJ2-5; cdr3_aa: CASSALTGQETQYF; cdr3_nt: TGTGCCAGCAGCGCACTAACTGGACAAGAGACCCAGTACTTC
d_call: TRBD1; v_call: TRBV19; clone_size: once; j_call: TRBJ2-1; cdr3_aa: CASTWRGVDRGNNEQFF; cdr3_nt: TGTGCCAGTACCTGGAGGGGGGTCGACAGGGGGAACAATGAGCAGTTCTTC
d_call: .; v_call: TRBV6-5; clone_size: .; j_call: TRBJ1-1; cdr3_aa: CATRSGPNTEAFF; cdr3_nt: TGTGCCACCAGATCAGGACCTAACACTGAAGCTTTCTTT
d_call: .; v_call: TRBV19; clone_size: .; j_call: TRBJ1-1; cdr3_aa: CASSIATGTEAFF; cdr3_nt: TGTGCCAGTAGTATAGCTACTGGCACTGAAGCTTTCTTT
d_call: .; v_call: TRBV2; clone_size: .; j_call: TRBJ1-2; cdr3_aa: CASSAFQYGYTF; cdr3_nt: TGTGCCAGCAGTGCCTTCCAGTATGGCTACACCTTC
d_call: TRBD1; v_call: TRBV27; clone_size: few; j_call: TRBJ1-6; cdr3_aa: CASSPTGGPNSPLHF; cdr3_nt: TGTGCCAGCAGCCCTACAGGGGGCCCTAATTCACCCCTCCACTTT
d_call: .; v_call: TRBV7-8; clone_size: .; j_call: TRBJ1-4; cdr3_aa: CASSYGRAKGEKLFF; cdr3_nt: TGTGCCAGCAGCTACGGACGGGCTAAGGGTGAAAAACTGTTTTTT
d_call: .; v_call: TRBV7-2; clone_size: .; j_call: TRBJ1-3; cdr3_aa: CASSFGTLPGNTIYF; cdr3_nt: TGTGCCAGCAGCTTTGGAACCCTACCTGGAAACACCATATATTTT
d_call: TRBD1; v_call: TRBV6-5; clone_size: .; j_call: TRBJ1-2; cdr3_aa: CASSFDRAQPYGYTF; cdr3_nt: TGTGCCAGCAGCTTCGACAGGGCGCAGCCATATGGCTACACCTTC
d_call: .; v_call: TRBV2; clone_size: .; j_call: TRBJ1-2; cdr3_aa: CASSEEGHIYGYTF; cdr3_nt: TGTGCCAGCAGTGAAGAGGGGCATATCTATGGCTACACCTTC
d_call: TRBD1; v_call: TRBV6-1; clone_size: once; j_call: TRBJ1-2; cdr3_aa: CASSEDRGSGGYTF; cdr3_nt: TGTGCCAGCAGTGAGGACAGGGGAAGCGGTGGCTACACCTTC
d_call: .; v_call: TRBV3-1/TRBV3-2; clone_size: .; j_call: TRBJ1-3; cdr3_aa: CASSRRGNTIYF; cdr3_nt: TGTGCCAGTTCCCGGAGAGGAAACACCATATATTTT
d_call: TRBD2; v_call: TRBV19; clone_size: .; j_call: TRBJ2-5; cdr3_aa: CASSQLAVQETQYF; cdr3_nt: TGTGCCAGTAGTCAACTAGCGGTACAAGAGACCCAGTACTTC
d_call: .; v_call: TRBV5-1; clone_size: .; j_call: TRBJ1-3; cdr3_aa: CASSLSVGDTIYF; cdr3_nt: TGCGCCAGCAGCCTAAGTGTCGGGGACACCATATATTTT
d_call: .; v_call: TRBV29-1; clone_size: once; j_call: TRBJ1-4; cdr3_aa: CSAGVGNEKLFF; cdr3_nt: TGCAGCGCTGGGGTTGGTAATGAAAAACTGTTTTTT
d_call: .; v_call: TRBV28; clone_size: once; j_call: TRBJ1-1; cdr3_aa: CASSFWGVGTEAFF; cdr3_nt: TGTGCCAGCAGTTTTTGGGGAGTTGGGACTGAAGCTTTCTTT
d_call: .; v_call: TRBV18; clone_size: .; j_call: TRBJ2-6; cdr3_aa: CASSWREDYSGANVLTF; cdr3_nt: TGTGCCAGCTCATGGAGGGAGGACTACTCTGGGGCCAACGTCCTGACTTTC
d_call: .; v_call: TRBV6-1; clone_size: .; j_call: TRBJ1-4; cdr3_aa: CASSGPSPGEGFNEKLFF; cdr3_nt: TGTGCCAGCAGTGGCCCGAGTCCGGGCGAAGGGTTTAATGAAAAACTGTTTTTT
d_call: .; v_call: TRBV7-2; clone_size: .; j_call: TRBJ2-3; cdr3_aa: CASSPTQPSTDTQYF; cdr3_nt: TGTGCCAGCAGCCCGACACAGCCTAGCACAGATACGCAGTATTTT
d_call: .; v_call: TRBV13; clone_size: .; j_call: TRBJ2-3; cdr3_aa: CASSGGGWVARSTDTQYF; cdr3_nt: TGTGCCAGCAGCGGGGGTGGGTGGGTAGCGAGGAGCACAGATACGCAGTATTTT